The clone carrying this T cell receptor (beta chain) has ten or more counts. The target antigen is unknown. The germline CDR1 and CDR2 sequences are SNHLY and FYNNEI. J was trimmed by 4 bases and V by 8 bases; bases with no gene match: 11. The CDR3 is 15 amino acids. TCRdb fed the multiplex PCR reads into MiXCR, producing one record per CDR3 protein. The sample lists over 20,000 distinct CDR3 sequences, roughly 30% occurring once. The data stem from a study of breast tumors, draining lymph nodes, adjacent tissues. Study observations and caveats: Tumor and nontumor repertoires were significantly more similar in luminal-like than in basal-like breast cancer.

The receptor was derived from a female donor with breast cancer. Some clones in this sample may be carry-over from other donors' samples. This rearrangement joins TRBV2 to TRBJ2-7, with 10 bases matching TRBD2. The sample consisted of breast tumor tissue. The CDR3 coding sequence is TGTGCCAGCCGAGCTAGCGGGAGAGGGGGATACGAGCAGTACTTC. This encodes CASRASGRGGYEQYF.